This TCR beta chain was recovered during a study of shared clonotypes between healthy human individuals. Study-level information: CD8 memory received one plate per donor, CD8 naive two, CD4 memory three and CD4 naive three.

Study results and limitations: Clonotype sharing among donors likely depends on sequencing depth. Naive CD4 clonotypes were shared across several donors at about 5.2%.

The CDR3 is 14 amino acids. Germline CDR1 reads SGHRS; CDR2 reads YFSETQ. The V end lost 1 base, the J end lost 2 bases, and 10 bases lay between the germline ends. Profiling relied on immunoSEQ multiplex PCR, and the TCRdb table lists in-frame clones only, not all of them. The table lists more than 2,000,000 clones, roughly 92% of them singletons. In the case of this clone: Antigen: not known.

Sequencing input: naive CD4+ T cells sorted from blood. Subset reported: CD45RA+ positively selected. The rearrangement joins TRBV5-1 to TRBJ2-7; D is uncertain. The TCR comes from a man aged 18 to 30 in good health. The CDR3 nucleotides read TGCGCCAGCAGCTTGAACCCAAATACCTACGAGCAGTACTTC. It translates to CASSLNPNTYEQYF.